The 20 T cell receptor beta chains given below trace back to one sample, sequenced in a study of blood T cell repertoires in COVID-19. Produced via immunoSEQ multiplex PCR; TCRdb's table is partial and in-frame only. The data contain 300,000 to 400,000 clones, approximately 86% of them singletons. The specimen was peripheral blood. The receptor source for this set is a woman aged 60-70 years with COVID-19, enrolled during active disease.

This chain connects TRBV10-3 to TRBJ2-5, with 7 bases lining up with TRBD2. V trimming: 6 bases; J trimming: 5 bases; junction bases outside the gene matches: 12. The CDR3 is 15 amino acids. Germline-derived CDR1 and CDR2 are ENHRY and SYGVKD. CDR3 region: CAISLTLATRETQYF. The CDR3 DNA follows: TGTGCCATCAGCCTAACACTAGCGACTCGGGAGACCCAGTACTTC.

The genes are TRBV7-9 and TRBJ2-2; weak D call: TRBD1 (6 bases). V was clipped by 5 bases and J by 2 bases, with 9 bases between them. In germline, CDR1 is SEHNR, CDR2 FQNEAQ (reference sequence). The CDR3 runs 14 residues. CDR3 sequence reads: CASSPDRNTGELFF. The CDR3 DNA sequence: TGTGCCAGCAGCCCGGACAGAAACACCGGGGAGCTGTTTTTT.

The CDR3: CASSLVHGLASAVNNEQFF. The CDR3 DNA is TGCGCCAGCAGCTTGGTTCACGGACTAGCCTCGGCAGTTAACAATGAGCAGTTCTTC. The rearrangement links TRBV5-1 to TRBJ2-1; 8 bases are a match to TRBD2. This CDR3 comprises 19 residues. The V and J ends lost 0 bases and 5 bases, in that order; junction bases with no gene match: 16. Germline lookup yields CDR1 SGHRS and CDR2 YFSETQ.

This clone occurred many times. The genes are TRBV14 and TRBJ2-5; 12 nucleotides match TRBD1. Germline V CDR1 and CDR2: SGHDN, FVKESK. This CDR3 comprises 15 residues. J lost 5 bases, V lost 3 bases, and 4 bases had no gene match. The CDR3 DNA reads TGTGCCAGCAGCCAGGGACAGGGGGCGCGGGAGACCCAGTACTTC. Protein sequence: CASSQGQGARETQYF.

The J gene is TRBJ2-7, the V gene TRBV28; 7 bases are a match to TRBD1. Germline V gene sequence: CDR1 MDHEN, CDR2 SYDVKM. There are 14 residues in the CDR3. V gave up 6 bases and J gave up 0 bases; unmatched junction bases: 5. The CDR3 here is CASRGDSYSYEQYF. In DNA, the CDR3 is TGTGCCAGCAGGGGGGACAGCTACTCCTACGAGCAGTACTTC.

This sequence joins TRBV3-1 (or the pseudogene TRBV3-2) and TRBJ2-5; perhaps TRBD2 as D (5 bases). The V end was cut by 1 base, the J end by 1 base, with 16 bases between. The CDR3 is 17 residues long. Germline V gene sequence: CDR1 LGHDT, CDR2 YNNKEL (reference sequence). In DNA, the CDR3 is TGTGCCAGCAGCCAAGGACGGGGAAGCAGGTTCCAAGAGACCCAGTACTTC. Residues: CASSQGRGSRFQETQYF.

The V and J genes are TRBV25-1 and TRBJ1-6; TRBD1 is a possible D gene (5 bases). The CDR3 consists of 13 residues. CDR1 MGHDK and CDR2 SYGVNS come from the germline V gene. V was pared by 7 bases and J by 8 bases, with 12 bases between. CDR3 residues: CASTEQGYSPLHF. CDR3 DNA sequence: TGTGCCAGCACGGAGCAGGGTTATTCACCCCTCCACTTT.

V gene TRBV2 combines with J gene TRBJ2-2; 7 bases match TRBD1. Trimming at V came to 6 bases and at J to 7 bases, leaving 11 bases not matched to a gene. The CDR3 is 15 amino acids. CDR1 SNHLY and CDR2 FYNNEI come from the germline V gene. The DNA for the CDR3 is TGTGCCAGCAGCTACTTAACAGGGGTGGGCGGGGAGCTGTTTTTT. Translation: CASSYLTGVGGELFF.

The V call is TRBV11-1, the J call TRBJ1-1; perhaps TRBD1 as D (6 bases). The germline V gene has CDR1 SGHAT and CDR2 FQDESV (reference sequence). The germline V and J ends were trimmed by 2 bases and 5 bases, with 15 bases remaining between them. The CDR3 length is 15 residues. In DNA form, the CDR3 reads TGTGCCAGCAGCTTATTTTCTCTAGGGGGAACTGAAGCTTTCTTT. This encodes CASSLFSLGGTEAFF.

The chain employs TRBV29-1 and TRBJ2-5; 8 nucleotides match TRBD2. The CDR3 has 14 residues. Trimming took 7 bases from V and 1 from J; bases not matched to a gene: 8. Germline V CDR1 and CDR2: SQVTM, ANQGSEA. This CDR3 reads CSGASSGLQETQYF. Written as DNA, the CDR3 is TGCAGCGGGGCCTCTAGCGGGCTCCAAGAGACCCAGTACTTC.

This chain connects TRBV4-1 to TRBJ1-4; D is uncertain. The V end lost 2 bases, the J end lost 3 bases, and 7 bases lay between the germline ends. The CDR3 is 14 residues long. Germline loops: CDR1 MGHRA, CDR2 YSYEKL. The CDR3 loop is CASSQSGANEKLFF. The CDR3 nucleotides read TGCGCCAGCAGCCAATCCGGGGCTAATGAAAAACTGTTTTTT.

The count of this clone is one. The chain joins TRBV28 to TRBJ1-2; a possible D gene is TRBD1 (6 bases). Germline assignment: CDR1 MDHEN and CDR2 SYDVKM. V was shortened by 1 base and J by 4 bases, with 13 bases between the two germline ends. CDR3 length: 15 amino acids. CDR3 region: CASSLSSTGRYGYTF. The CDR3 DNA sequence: TGTGCCAGCAGTTTATCTTCGACAGGTCGCTATGGCTACACCTTC.

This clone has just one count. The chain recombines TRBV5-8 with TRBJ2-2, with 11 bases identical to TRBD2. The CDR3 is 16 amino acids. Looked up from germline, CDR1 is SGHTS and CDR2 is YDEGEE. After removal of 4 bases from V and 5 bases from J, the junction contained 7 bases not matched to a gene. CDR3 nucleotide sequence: TGTGCCAGCAGCCGAGGGACTAGCGGCCTAACCGGGGAGCTGTTTTTT. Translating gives CASSRGTSGLTGELFF. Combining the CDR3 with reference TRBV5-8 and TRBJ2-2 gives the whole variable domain EAGVTQSPTHLIKTRGQQATLRCSPISGHTSVYWYQQALGLGLQFLLWYDEGEERNRGNFPPRFSGRQFPNYSSELNVNALELEDSALYLCASSRGTSGLTGELFFGEGSRLTVL.

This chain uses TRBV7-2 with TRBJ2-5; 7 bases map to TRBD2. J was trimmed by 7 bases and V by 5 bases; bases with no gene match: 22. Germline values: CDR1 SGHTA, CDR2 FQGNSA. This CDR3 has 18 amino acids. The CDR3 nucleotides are TGTGCCAGCAGCCCCCCATCATCTAGCGGACCACCCGGGGCGACCCAGTACTTC. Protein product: CASSPPSSSGPPGATQYF.

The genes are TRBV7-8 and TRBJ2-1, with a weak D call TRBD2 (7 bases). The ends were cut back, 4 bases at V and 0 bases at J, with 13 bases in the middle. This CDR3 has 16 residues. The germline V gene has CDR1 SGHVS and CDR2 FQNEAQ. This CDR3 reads CASSSLGGASYNEQFF. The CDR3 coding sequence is TGTGCCAGCAGCTCCCTAGGGGGGGCCTCCTACAATGAGCAGTTCTTC.

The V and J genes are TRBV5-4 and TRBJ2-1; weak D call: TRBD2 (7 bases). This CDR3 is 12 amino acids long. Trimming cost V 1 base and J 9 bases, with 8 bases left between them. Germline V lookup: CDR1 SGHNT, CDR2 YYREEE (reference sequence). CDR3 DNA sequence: TGTGCCAGCAGCTTGAGGGGGGGTGAGCAGTTCTTC. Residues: CASSLRGGEQFF.

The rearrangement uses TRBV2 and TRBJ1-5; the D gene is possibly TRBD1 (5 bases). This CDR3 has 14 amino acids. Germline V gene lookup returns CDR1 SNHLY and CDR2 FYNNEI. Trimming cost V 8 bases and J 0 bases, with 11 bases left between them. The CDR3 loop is CASRGGVSNQPQHF. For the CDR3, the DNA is TGTGCCAGCCGGGGGGGAGTTAGCAATCAGCCCCAGCATTTT.

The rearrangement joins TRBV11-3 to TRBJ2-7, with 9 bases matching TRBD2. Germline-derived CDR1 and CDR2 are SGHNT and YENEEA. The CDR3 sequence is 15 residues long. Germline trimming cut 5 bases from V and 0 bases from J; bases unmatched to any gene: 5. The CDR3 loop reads CASSTSGFSSYEQYF. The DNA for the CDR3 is TGTGCCAGCAGCACTAGCGGGTTCAGCTCCTACGAGCAGTACTTC.

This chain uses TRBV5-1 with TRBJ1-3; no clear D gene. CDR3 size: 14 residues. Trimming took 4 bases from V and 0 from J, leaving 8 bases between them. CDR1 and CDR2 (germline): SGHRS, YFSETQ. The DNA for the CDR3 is TGCGCCAGCAGCCAAGAGTTCTCTGGAAACACCATATATTTT. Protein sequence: CASSQEFSGNTIYF.

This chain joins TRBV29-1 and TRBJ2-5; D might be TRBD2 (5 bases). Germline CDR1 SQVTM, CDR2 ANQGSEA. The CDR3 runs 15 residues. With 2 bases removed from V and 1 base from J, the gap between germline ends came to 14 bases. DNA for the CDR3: TGCAGCGTTGAATTATTGGGAGAATTCCAAGAGACCCAGTACTTC. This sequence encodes CSVELLGEFQETQYF.